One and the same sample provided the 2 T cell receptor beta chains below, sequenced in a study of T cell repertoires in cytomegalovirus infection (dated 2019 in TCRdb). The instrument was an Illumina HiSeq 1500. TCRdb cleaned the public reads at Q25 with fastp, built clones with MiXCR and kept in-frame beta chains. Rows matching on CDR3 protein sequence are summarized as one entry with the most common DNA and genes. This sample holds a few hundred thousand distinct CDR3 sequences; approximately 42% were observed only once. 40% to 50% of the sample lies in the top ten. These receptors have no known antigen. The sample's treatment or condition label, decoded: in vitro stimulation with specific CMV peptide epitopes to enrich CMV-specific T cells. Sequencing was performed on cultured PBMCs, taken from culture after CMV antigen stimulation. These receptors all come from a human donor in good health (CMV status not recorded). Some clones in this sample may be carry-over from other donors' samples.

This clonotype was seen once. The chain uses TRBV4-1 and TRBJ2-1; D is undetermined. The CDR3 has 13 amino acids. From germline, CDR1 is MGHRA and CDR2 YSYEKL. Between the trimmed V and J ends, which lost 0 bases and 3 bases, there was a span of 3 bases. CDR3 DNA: TGCGCCAGCAGCCAAGATAGCTACAATGAGCAGTTCTTC. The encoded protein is CASSQDSYNEQFF.

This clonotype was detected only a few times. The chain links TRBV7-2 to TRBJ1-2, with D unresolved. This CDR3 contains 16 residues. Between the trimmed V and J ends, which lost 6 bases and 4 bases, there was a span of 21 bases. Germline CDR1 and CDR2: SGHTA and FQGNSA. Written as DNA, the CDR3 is TGTGCCAGCAGTTCGCATAAGGGTGGTTTTTTCTATGGCTACACCTTC. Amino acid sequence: CASSSHKGGFFYGYTF.